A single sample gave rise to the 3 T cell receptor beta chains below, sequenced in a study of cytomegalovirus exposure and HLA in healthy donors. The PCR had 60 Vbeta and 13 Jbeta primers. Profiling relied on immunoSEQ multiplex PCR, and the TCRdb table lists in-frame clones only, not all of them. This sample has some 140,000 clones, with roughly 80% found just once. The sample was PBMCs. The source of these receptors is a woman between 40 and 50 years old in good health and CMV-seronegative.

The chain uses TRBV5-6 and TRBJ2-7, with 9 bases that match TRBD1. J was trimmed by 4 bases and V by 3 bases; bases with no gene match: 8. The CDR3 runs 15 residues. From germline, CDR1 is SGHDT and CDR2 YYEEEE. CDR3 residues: CASSYPGQGRYEQYF. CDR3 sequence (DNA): TGTGCCAGCAGCTACCCGGGACAGGGCAGGTACGAGCAGTACTTC.

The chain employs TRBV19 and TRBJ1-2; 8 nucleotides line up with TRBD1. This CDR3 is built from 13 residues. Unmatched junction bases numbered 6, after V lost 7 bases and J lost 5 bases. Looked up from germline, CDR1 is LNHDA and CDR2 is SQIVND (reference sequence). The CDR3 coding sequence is TGTGCCAGTACAGGGGGCCGCTTGTATGGCTACACCTTC. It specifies CASTGGRLYGYTF.

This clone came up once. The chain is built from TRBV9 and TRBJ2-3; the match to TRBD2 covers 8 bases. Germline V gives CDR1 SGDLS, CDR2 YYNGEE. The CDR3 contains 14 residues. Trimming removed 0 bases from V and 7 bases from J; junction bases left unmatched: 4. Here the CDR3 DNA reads TGTGCCAGCAGCGTAGGGTTAGCGGGACATACGCAGTATTTT. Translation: CASSVGLAGHTQYF.